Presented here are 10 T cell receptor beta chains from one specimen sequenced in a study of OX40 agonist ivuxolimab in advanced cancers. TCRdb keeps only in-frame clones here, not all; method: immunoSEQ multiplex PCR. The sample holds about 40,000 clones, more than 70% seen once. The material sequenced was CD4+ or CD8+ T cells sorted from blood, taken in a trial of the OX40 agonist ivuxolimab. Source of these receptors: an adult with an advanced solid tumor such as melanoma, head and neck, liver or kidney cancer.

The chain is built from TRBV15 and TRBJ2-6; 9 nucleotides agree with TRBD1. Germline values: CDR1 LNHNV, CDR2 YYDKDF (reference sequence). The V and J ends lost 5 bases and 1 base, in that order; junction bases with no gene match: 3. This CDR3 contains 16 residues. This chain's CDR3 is CATSGGQGSGANVLTF. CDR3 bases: TGTGCCACCAGCGGGGGACAGGGATCTGGGGCCAACGTCCTGACTTTC.

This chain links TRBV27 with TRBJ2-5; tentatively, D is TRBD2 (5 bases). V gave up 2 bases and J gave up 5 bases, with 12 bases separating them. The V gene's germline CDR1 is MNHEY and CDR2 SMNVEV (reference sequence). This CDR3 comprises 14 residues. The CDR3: CASSLGSPTETQYF. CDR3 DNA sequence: TGTGCCAGCAGTTTAGGGAGCCCGACGGAGACCCAGTACTTC.

In DNA form, the CDR3 reads TGTGCCAGCACCGGGCTGACTAGCGTCACCGCTGAGCAGTTCTTC. This codes for CASTGLTSVTAEQFF. The V and J genes are TRBV28 and TRBJ2-1; 8 bases fit TRBD2. The CDR3 totals 15 residues. Germline CDR1 MDHEN, CDR2 SYDVKM. Trimming removed 7 bases from V and 9 bases from J; junction bases left unmatched: 14.

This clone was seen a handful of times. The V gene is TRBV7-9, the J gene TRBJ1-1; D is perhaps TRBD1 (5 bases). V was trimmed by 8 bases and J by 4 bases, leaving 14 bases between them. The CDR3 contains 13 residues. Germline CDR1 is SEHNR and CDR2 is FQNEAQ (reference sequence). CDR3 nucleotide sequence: TGTGCCAGCCGAAGGGGTTACTCCACTGAAGCTTTCTTT. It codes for CASRRGYSTEAFF. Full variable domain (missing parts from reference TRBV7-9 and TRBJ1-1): DTGVSQNPRHKITKRGQNVTFRCDPISEHNRLYWYRQTLGQGPEFLTYFQNEAQLEKSRLLSDRFSAERPKGSFSTLEIQRTEQGDSAMYLCASRRGYSTEAFFGQGTRLTVV.

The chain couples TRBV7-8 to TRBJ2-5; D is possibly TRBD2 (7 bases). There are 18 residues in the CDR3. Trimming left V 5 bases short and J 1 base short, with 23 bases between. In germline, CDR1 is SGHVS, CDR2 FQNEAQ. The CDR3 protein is CASSPGPSGGAFQETQYF. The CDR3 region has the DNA TGTGCCAGCAGCCCGGGCCCTTCTGGGGGGGCCTTCCAAGAGACCCAGTACTTC.

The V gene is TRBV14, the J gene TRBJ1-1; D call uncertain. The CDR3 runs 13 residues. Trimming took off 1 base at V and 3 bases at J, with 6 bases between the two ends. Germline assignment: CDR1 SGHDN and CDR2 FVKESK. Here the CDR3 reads CASSQGGYTEAFF. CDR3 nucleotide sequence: TGTGCCAGCAGCCAAGGAGGTTACACTGAAGCTTTCTTT.

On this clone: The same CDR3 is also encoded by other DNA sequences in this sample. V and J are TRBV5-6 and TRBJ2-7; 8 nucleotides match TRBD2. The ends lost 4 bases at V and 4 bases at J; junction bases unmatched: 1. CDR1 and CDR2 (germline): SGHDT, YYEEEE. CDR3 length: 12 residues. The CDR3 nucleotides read TGTGCCAGCAGCCCGGGGGGGTACGAGCAGTACTTC. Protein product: CASSPGGYEQYF.

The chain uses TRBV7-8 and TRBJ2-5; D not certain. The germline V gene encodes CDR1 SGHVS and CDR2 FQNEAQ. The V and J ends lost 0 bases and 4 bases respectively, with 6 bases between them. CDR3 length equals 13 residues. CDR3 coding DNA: TGTGCCAGCAGCTTAGCTTGGGGAGAGACCCAGTACTTC. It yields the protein CASSLAWGETQYF. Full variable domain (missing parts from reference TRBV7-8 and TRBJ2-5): GAGVSQSPRYKVAKRGQDVALRCDPISGHVSLFWYQQALGQGPEFLTYFQNEAQLDKSGLPSDRFFAERPEGSVSTLKIQRTQQEDSAVYLCASSLAWGETQYFGPGTRLLVL.

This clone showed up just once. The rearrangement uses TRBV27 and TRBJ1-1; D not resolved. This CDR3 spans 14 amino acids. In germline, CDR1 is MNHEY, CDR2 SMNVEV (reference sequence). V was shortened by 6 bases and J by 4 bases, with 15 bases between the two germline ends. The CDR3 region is CASSLVAGVTEAFF. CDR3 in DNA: TGTGCCAGCAGCTTGGTAGCTGGGGTCACTGAAGCTTTCTTT.

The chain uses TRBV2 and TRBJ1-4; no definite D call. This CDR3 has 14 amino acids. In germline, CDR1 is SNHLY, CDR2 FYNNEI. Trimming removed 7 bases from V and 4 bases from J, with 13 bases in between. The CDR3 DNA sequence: TGTGCCAGCATGAGGAAACTTTTTAATGAAAAACTGTTTTTT. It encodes CASMRKLFNEKLFF.